The rows below give T cell receptor beta chains drawn from one sample of a study of OX40 agonist ivuxolimab in advanced cancers. Repertoires were generated with immunoSEQ multiplex PCR, while TCRdb's copy carries only in-frame clones and drops some. Among roughly 7,000 clones, under 85% were seen once, and the ten largest hold approximately 25%. The source material was CD4+ or CD8+ T cells sorted from blood, sampled in a trial of the OX40 agonist ivuxolimab. The receptors stem from an adult with an advanced solid tumor such as melanoma, head and neck, liver or kidney cancer. Both conserved end residues are part of each CDR3. The D gene is left open where the match is weak. Some rows mark clone size as missing; the rest say once, few, many or name a class of expanded clone.

V gene: TRBV7-4; J gene: TRBJ1-1; D gene: .; clone size: .; CDR3 protein: CASSLAGGAGNTEAFF; CDR3 DNA: TGTGCCAGCAGCTTAGCGGGGGGCGCGGGGAACACTGAAGCTTTCTTT
V gene: TRBV4-1; J gene: TRBJ1-1; D gene: .; clone size: .; CDR3 protein: CASSQVAGEYTEAFF; CDR3 DNA: TGCGCCAGCAGCCAAGTGGCAGGGGAGTACACTGAAGCTTTCTTT
V gene: TRBV6-1; J gene: TRBJ1-2; D gene: TRBD1; clone size: .; CDR3 protein: CASSEFGTGKFANYGYTF; CDR3 DNA: TGTGCCAGCAGTGAATTCGGGACAGGGAAGTTTGCTAACTATGGCTACACCTTC
V gene: TRBV7-6; J gene: TRBJ2-1; D gene: TRBD2; clone size: .; CDR3 protein: CASSHRVTGGDDEQFF; CDR3 DNA: TGTGCCAGCAGCCACCGGGTGACGGGGGGGGACGATGAGCAGTTCTTC
V gene: TRBV2; J gene: TRBJ2-7; D gene: .; clone size: .; CDR3 protein: CASSASGPSSYEQYF; CDR3 DNA: TGTGCCAGCAGTGCGAGCGGTCCTAGCTCCTACGAGCAGTACTTC
V gene: TRBV6-5; J gene: TRBJ1-1; D gene: TRBD1; clone size: .; CDR3 protein: CASTLGQGSTEAFF; CDR3 DNA: TGTGCCAGCACCCTTGGACAGGGGAGCACTGAAGCTTTCTTT
V gene: TRBV27; J gene: TRBJ1-2; D gene: TRBD1; clone size: .; CDR3 protein: CASSFSPRTGQGYTF; CDR3 DNA: TGTGCCAGCAGTTTTTCCCCCCGGACAGGGCAAGGCTACACCTTC
V gene: TRBV27; J gene: TRBJ1-6; D gene: .; clone size: large; CDR3 protein: CASSLSYHSYNSPLHF; CDR3 DNA: TGTGCCAGCAGTTTATCGTACCACTCCTATAATTCACCCCTCCACTTT
V gene: TRBV6-5; J gene: TRBJ2-7; D gene: .; clone size: .; CDR3 protein: CASSSPFSGAYEQYF; CDR3 DNA: TGTGCCAGCAGTAGCCCGTTTAGCGGAGCCTACGAGCAGTACTTC
V gene: TRBV7-2; J gene: TRBJ1-2; D gene: .; clone size: few; CDR3 protein: CASSLYWAANYGYTF; CDR3 DNA: TGTGCCAGCAGCTTATACTGGGCCGCTAACTATGGCTACACCTTC
V gene: TRBV4-3; J gene: TRBJ1-4; D gene: .; clone size: .; CDR3 protein: CASSLFRTATNEKLFF; CDR3 DNA: TGCGCCAGCAGCCTGTTCCGGACGGCAACTAATGAAAAACTGTTTTTT
V gene: TRBV28; J gene: TRBJ1-5; D gene: .; clone size: .; CDR3 protein: CASSPTGFNQPQHF; CDR3 DNA: TGTGCCAGCAGCCCGACAGGTTTTAATCAGCCCCAGCATTTT
V gene: TRBV4-1; J gene: TRBJ2-3; D gene: .; clone size: .; CDR3 protein: CASSQEGSTDTQYF; CDR3 DNA: TGCGCCAGCAGCCAAGAGGGGTCCACAGATACGCAGTATTTT
V gene: TRBV9; J gene: TRBJ1-1; D gene: TRBD1; clone size: .; CDR3 protein: CASSQWGQGPEAFF; CDR3 DNA: TGTGCCAGCAGCCAGTGGGGACAGGGCCCTGAAGCTTTCTTT
V gene: TRBV19; J gene: TRBJ2-1; D gene: .; clone size: .; CDR3 protein: CASSIAGAYNEQFF; CDR3 DNA: TGTGCCAGTAGTATAGCGGGGGCCTACAATGAGCAGTTCTTC
V gene: TRBV25-1; J gene: TRBJ2-7; D gene: TRBD2; clone size: once; CDR3 protein: CASTDGGTYEQYF; CDR3 DNA: TGTGCCAGCACTGACGGGGGGACCTACGAGCAGTACTTC
V gene: TRBV4-3; J gene: TRBJ2-7; D gene: .; clone size: once; CDR3 protein: CASSLMAYYEQYF; CDR3 DNA: TGCGCCAGCAGCCTCATGGCGTACTACGAGCAGTACTTC
V gene: TRBV10-2; J gene: TRBJ2-1; D gene: TRBD1; clone size: .; CDR3 protein: CASSGQGLGYWNEQFF; CDR3 DNA: TGCGCCAGCAGTGGACAGGGTCTTGGATATTGGAATGAGCAGTTCTTC
V gene: TRBV28; J gene: TRBJ2-5; D gene: .; clone size: .; CDR3 protein: CASSLGEVRETQYF; CDR3 DNA: TGTGCCAGCAGTTTGGGGGAAGTCCGGGAGACCCAGTACTTC
V gene: TRBV7-8; J gene: TRBJ2-2; D gene: TRBD2; clone size: .; CDR3 protein: CASSLLGTSDSGELFF; CDR3 DNA: TGTGCCAGCAGCTTGTTGGGGACTAGTGATTCCGGGGAGCTGTTTTTT
V gene: TRBV2; J gene: TRBJ2-7; D gene: .; clone size: .; CDR3 protein: CASKTRVAPYEQYF; CDR3 DNA: TGTGCCAGCAAGACCCGGGTGGCCCCCTACGAGCAGTACTTC
V gene: TRBV7-9; J gene: TRBJ2-1; D gene: .; clone size: .; CDR3 protein: CASSLPQGREISYNEQFF; CDR3 DNA: TGTGCCAGCAGCTTGCCCCAGGGCAGGGAAATCTCCTACAATGAGCAGTTCTTC
V gene: TRBV5-1; J gene: TRBJ2-3; D gene: TRBD2; clone size: .; CDR3 protein: CASRLEREVEAQYF; CDR3 DNA: TGCGCCAGCAGACTCGAGCGGGAGGTTGAAGCGCAGTATTTT
V gene: TRBV6-1; J gene: TRBJ2-7; D gene: TRBD1; clone size: .; CDR3 protein: CASGQGYEQYF; CDR3 DNA: TGTGCCAGCGGACAGGGCTACGAGCAGTACTTC
V gene: TRBV9; J gene: TRBJ2-3; D gene: TRBD2; clone size: .; CDR3 protein: CASSESGSSADTQYF; CDR3 DNA: TGTGCCAGCAGCGAAAGCGGGAGTAGTGCAGATACGCAGTATTTT
V gene: TRBV27; J gene: TRBJ2-2; D gene: TRBD1; clone size: .; CDR3 protein: CASSLTGATGELFF; CDR3 DNA: TGTGCCAGCAGTTTGACAGGGGCCACCGGGGAGCTGTTTTTT
V gene: TRBV6-1; J gene: TRBJ2-7; D gene: .; clone size: .; CDR3 protein: CASRISYEQYF; CDR3 DNA: TGTGCCAGCAGGATCTCCTACGAGCAGTACTTC